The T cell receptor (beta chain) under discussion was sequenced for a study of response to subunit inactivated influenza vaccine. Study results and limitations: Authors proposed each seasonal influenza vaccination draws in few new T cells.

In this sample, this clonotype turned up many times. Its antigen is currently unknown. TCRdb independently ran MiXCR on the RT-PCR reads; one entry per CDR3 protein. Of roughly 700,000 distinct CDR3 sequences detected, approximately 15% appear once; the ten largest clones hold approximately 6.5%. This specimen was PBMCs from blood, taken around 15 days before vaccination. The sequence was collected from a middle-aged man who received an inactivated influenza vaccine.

CDR3 residues: CASSAGPRTEAFF. The CDR3, as DNA: TGTGCCAGCAGCGCCGGGCCGAGAACTGAAGCTTTCTTT. The V call is TRBV6-1, the J call TRBJ1-1; no reliable D call. Between the trimmed V and J ends, which lost 6 bases and 5 bases, there was a span of 13 bases. The CDR3 covers 13 residues. Germline V lookup: CDR1 MNHNS, CDR2 SASEGT.